The clone carrying this TCR beta chain has only a few counts. Its antigen is not known. These data are taken from a study of cytotoxic CD8 clonotypes in ibrutinib-treated CLL. Whole-study context: Of a cohort that held 11 relapsed/refractory and 15 treatment-naive patients, 17 were IGHV unmutated. Response was recorded as partial in approximately 25 patients and complete in 2; at median 68 months, about 14 remained remitted and about twelve had progressed. Following treatment for a median roughly 11 months, range 6 to 36, response samples were then taken. Study-wide results and caveats: Public clonotypes showed up rarely, and on treatment they shrank or held steady.

The assay was immunoSEQ multiplex PCR, and TCRdb's table has in-frame clones only and misses some. The data hold over 100,000 clones, with 58% observed a single time. Germline assignment: CDR1 GTSNPN and CDR2 SVGIG (reference sequence). Trimming left V 3 bases short and J 8 bases short, with 10 bases between. The length of the CDR3 is 11 residues. The receptor was derived from a human donor with chronic lymphocytic leukemia. Sequenced here: PBMCs, sampled after 24 months of ibrutinib treatment. J is TRBJ1-2 and V is TRBV30; a weak D match, TRBD1 (5 bases). CDR3 bases: TGTGCCTGGAGGATCGGGACCGGCTACACCTTC. Translated, it gives CAWRIGTGYTF.